These 24 T cell receptor beta chains were sequenced from one sample in a study of blood T cell repertoires in COVID-19. The repertoire was sequenced with immunoSEQ multiplex PCR; TCRdb's copy has only in-frame clones and lacks some. The sample lists more than 65,000 clones, around 88% occurring once. The sequencing sample was made of peripheral blood. Receptor source: a woman older than 75 with active or convalescent COVID-19.

The chain carries TRBV19 and TRBJ2-1; TRBD2 matches 9 bases. CDR3 length: 17 amino acids. From germline, CDR1 is LNHDA and CDR2 SQIVND (reference sequence). V dropped 5 bases and J dropped 4; count of bases not matched to a gene: 12. The DNA for the CDR3 is TGTGCCAGTAGTCTGATTTTACTAGCGGGCCAGTACAATGAGCAGTTCTTC. It specifies CASSLILLAGQYNEQFF.

This chain connects TRBV4-2 to TRBJ2-2, with D unclear. There are 13 residues in the CDR3. Germline lookup yields CDR1 LGHNA and CDR2 YNFKEQ. Trimming left V 0 bases short and J 6 bases short, with 5 bases between. The CDR3 nucleotides read TGTGCCAGCAGCCAAGAATCGTCCGGGGAGCTGTTTTTT. Its protein is CASSQESSGELFF.

This clone occurred a few times. V gene TRBV11-2 combines with J gene TRBJ1-5, with TRBD1 matching 9 bases. The germline V gene encodes CDR1 SGHAT and CDR2 FQNNGV. The V segment lost 4 bases and the J segment 1 base; nucleotides outside the gene matches: 5. The CDR3 consists of 16 residues. CDR3 nucleotides: TGTGCCAGCAGCTCCTTACAGGGGGCAAGCAATCAGCCCCAGCATTTT. This codes for CASSSLQGASNQPQHF.

The chain employs TRBV7-2 and TRBJ2-7; D is ambiguous. The ends were cut back, 0 bases at V and 4 bases at J, with 7 bases in the middle. The CDR3 loop spans 13 amino acids. The germline V gene encodes CDR1 SGHTA and CDR2 FQGNSA. The CDR3 sequence is CASSLAQRYEQYF. The CDR3 nucleotides are TGTGCCAGCAGCTTAGCTCAGAGGTACGAGCAGTACTTC. Based on the CDR3 plus reference TRBV7-2 and TRBJ2-7, the full variable domain is GAGVSQSPSNKVTEKGKDVELRCDPISGHTALYWYRQSLGQGLEFLIYFQGNSAPDKSGLPSDRFSAERTGGSVSTLTIQRTQQEDSAVYLCASSLAQRYEQYFGPGTRLTVT.

This clone was seen only a few times. The V call is TRBV5-6, the J call TRBJ1-6, with TRBD1 matching 7 bases. The CDR3 is 18 amino acids. V gave up 0 bases and J gave up 0 bases; unmatched junction bases: 6. The germline CDR1 and CDR2 sequences are SGHDT and YYEEEE. CDR3 region: CASSLDQQGSSYNSPLHF. The CDR3 coding sequence is TGTGCCAGCAGCTTGGACCAACAGGGGAGCTCCTATAATTCACCCCTCCACTTT.

This clone was seen just once. This chain uses TRBV6-1 with TRBJ2-2, with TRBD1 identical over 7 bases. Germline V gives CDR1 MNHNS, CDR2 SASEGT. V lost 4 bases and J lost 4; bases outside the gene matches: 9. The CDR3 loop spans 16 amino acids. CDR3 sequence reads: CASSARQGRGTGELFF. CDR3 nucleotide sequence: TGTGCCAGCAGTGCCCGACAGGGAAGGGGCACCGGGGAGCTGTTTTTT.

The genes are TRBV30 and TRBJ2-6, with D maybe TRBD2 (6 bases). The CDR3 loop spans 14 amino acids. Germline V gene lookup returns CDR1 GTSNPN and CDR2 SVGIG (reference sequence). V gave up 2 bases and J gave up 2 bases, with 7 bases separating them. The CDR3 spells CAWSWRAGANVLTF. CDR3 sequence (DNA): TGTGCCTGGAGTTGGAGGGCTGGGGCCAACGTCCTGACTTTC.

On this clone itself: Other DNA sequences in this specimen translate into the identical CDR3. This rearrangement joins TRBV5-1 to TRBJ1-2, with 9 bases identical to TRBD1. The CDR3 consists of 14 residues. V shed 3 bases and J 4 bases; nucleotides not matched to a gene: 4. CDR1 is SGHRS, CDR2 YFSETQ, per germline. In nucleotides, the CDR3 is TGCGCCAGCAGCTCGGGACAGGGAGGCTATGGCTACACCTTC. It encodes CASSSGQGGYGYTF.

This rearrangement joins TRBV7-6 to TRBJ2-1, with 10 bases matching TRBD2. Per the germline V gene, CDR1 is SGHVS and CDR2 is FNYEAQ. CDR3 size: 15 residues. Losses at the gene ends were 2 bases for V and 8 bases for J; bases not matched to a gene: 6. CDR3 residues: CASSLPSGGAYEQFF. The CDR3, as DNA: TGTGCCAGCAGCTTACCCAGCGGGGGGGCCTATGAGCAGTTCTTC.

This sequence joins TRBV5-1 and TRBJ1-2; the match to TRBD1 covers 7 bases. CDR1 is SGHRS and CDR2 is YFSETQ in the germline V gene. The V segment lost 5 bases and the J segment 5 bases; nucleotides outside the gene matches: 9. CDR3 length: 14 amino acids. CDR3 in amino acids: CASRPTGLSYGYTF. For the CDR3, the DNA is TGCGCCAGCAGGCCGACAGGGCTCTCATATGGCTACACCTTC.

In this sample, this clone turned up once. The chain recombines TRBV7-2 with TRBJ1-4; TRBD1 might be the D (6 bases). Germline CDR1 reads SGHTA; CDR2 reads FQGNSA. V lost 5 bases to trimming and J lost 4 bases, with 23 bases between them. The CDR3 length is 18 residues. CDR3 residues: CASSPRNRARGVNEKLFF. The CDR3 region has the DNA TGTGCCAGCAGCCCCCGAAATCGGGCCAGGGGAGTTAATGAAAAACTGTTTTTT.

The V and J genes are TRBV7-2 and TRBJ1-2; 8 bases are shared with TRBD1. The V gene end was trimmed by 2 bases and the J gene end by 8 bases; junction bases not matched to a gene: 10. The CDR3 covers 15 residues. CDR1 and CDR2 from the germline V gene are SGHTA and FQGNSA. Here the CDR3 DNA reads TGTGCCAGCAGCTTATCGTTTCAGGGGGCGGGCGGCTACACCTTC. Translation: CASSLSFQGAGGYTF.

This rearrangement joins TRBV28 to TRBJ1-1, with 8 positions matching TRBD1. This CDR3 contains 15 residues. Looked up from germline, CDR1 is MDHEN and CDR2 is SYDVKM. Trimming cost V 5 bases and J 1 base; bases outside gene matches: 6. CDR3 DNA: TGTGCCAGCAGTATATCCAGGGGGCAGAACACTGAAGCTTTCTTT. Amino acid sequence: CASSISRGQNTEAFF.

V usage is TRBV7-2 and J usage is TRBJ1-3; D uncertain. Trimming shortened V by 4 bases and J by 4 bases, and 14 bases separated the two germline ends. Germline-derived CDR1 and CDR2 are SGHTA and FQGNSA. This CDR3 has 15 amino acids. This CDR3 is CASSSADIPGNTIYF. DNA for the CDR3: TGTGCCAGCAGCTCGGCGGATATCCCCGGAAACACCATATATTTT.

V is TRBV3-1 (or the pseudogene TRBV3-2) and J is TRBJ2-5; 9 nucleotides line up with TRBD2. V dropped 3 bases and J dropped 5; count of bases not matched to a gene: 13. Germline V gene lookup returns CDR1 LGHDT and CDR2 YNNKEL (reference sequence). The CDR3 covers 17 residues. This chain's CDR3 is CASSQAEVAGVLETQYF. The CDR3 nucleotides are TGTGCCAGCAGCCAGGCTGAGGTAGCGGGAGTGTTGGAGACCCAGTACTTC.

A few counts support this clone. The chain carries TRBV19 and TRBJ1-4; unclear D gene. Trimming removed 5 bases from V and 8 bases from J, with 12 bases in between. This CDR3 is 13 amino acids long. CDR1 and CDR2 from the germline V gene are LNHDA and SQIVND (reference sequence). The CDR3 spells CASSVNGGEKLFF. The CDR3 bases are TGTGCCAGTAGTGTCAACGGAGGAGAAAAACTGTTTTTT.

This sequence joins TRBV21-1 and TRBJ2-3; no DNA check was done on the table's D call, TRBD1. TRBV21-1 is deemed a pseudogene. The CDR3 spans 13 residues. CDR3 DNA: TGTGCCAGCAGGGGCAGACCGTCGGATACGCAGTATTTT. It is translated as CASRGRPSDTQYF.

This clone was found once. This rearrangement joins TRBV7-2 to TRBJ1-6; D gene uncertain. Germline CDR1 and CDR2: SGHTA and FQGNSA. V lost 5 bases and J lost 13, with 15 bases in between. This CDR3 spans 13 amino acids. The CDR3: CASSLERGLPLHF. The CDR3 DNA reads TGTGCCAGCAGCCTAGAGAGAGGGTTGCCCCTCCACTTT.

This chain connects TRBV6-5 to TRBJ2-4, with D tentatively TRBD1 (7 bases). Deletions cut 2 bases from V and 15 bases from J, with 23 bases between. The CDR3 runs to 15 residues. Germline-derived CDR1 and CDR2 are MNHEY and SVGAGI. CDR3 region: CASSYRARGAGVMYF. The CDR3 nucleotides read TGTGCCAGCAGTTACCGGGCCAGGGGGGCCGGGGTAATGTACTTC.

The CDR3 region is CASSPGQGAREGNTIYF. CDR3 coding DNA: TGTGCCAGCAGCCCGGGACAGGGGGCGCGTGAAGGAAACACCATATATTTT. The chain carries TRBV3-1 (or the pseudogene TRBV3-2) and TRBJ1-3; 12 nucleotides agree with TRBD1. The V segment lost 4 bases and the J segment 4 bases; nucleotides outside the gene matches: 8. The CDR3 is made up of 17 amino acids. The V gene's germline CDR1 is LGHDT and CDR2 YNNKEL (reference sequence).

This sequence joins TRBV9 and TRBJ1-2; D might be TRBD1 (5 bases). Germline loops: CDR1 SGDLS, CDR2 YYNGEE. The CDR3 has 15 residues. Trimming left V 4 bases short and J 1 base short, with 14 bases between. CDR3 in amino acids: CASSREGRFNYGYTF. Here the CDR3 DNA reads TGTGCCAGCAGCCGGGAGGGGAGATTTAACTATGGCTACACCTTC.

This chain links TRBV3-1 (or the pseudogene TRBV3-2) with TRBJ2-7; D gene ambiguous. Germline CDR1 reads LGHDT; CDR2 reads YNNKEL (reference sequence). The ends were cut back, 0 bases at V and 7 bases at J, with 7 bases in the middle. CDR3 length: 12 residues. This CDR3 is CASSQDVREQYF. The CDR3 DNA reads as TGTGCCAGCAGCCAAGATGTGAGGGAGCAGTACTTC.

In this sample, this clone turned up once. V and J are TRBV24-1 and TRBJ1-5; possibly TRBD1 for D (6 bases). Germline CDR1 and CDR2: KGHDR and SFDVKD. CDR3 length equals 12 residues. The V end lost 3 bases, the J end lost 11 bases, and 10 bases lay between the germline ends. Here the CDR3 reads CATSDDDRSQHF. The CDR3, as DNA: TGTGCCACCAGTGATGATGACAGGTCCCAGCATTTT.

The CDR3 sequence: CASSQGASAGGYTF. The CDR3 DNA is TGCGCCAGCAGCCAGGGGGCCTCGGCGGGAGGCTACACCTTC. V and J are TRBV5-1 and TRBJ1-2, with 8 bases matching TRBD1. V dropped 4 bases and J dropped 8; count of bases not matched to a gene: 10. CDR1 and CDR2 from the germline V gene are SGHRS and YFSETQ. The CDR3 length is 14 residues. The full variable domain, rest sourced from reference TRBV5-1 and TRBJ1-2, is KAGVTQTPRYLIKTRGQQVTLSCSPISGHRSVSWYQQTPGQGLQFLFEYFSETQRNKGNFPGRFSGRQFSNSRSEMNVSTLELGDSALYLCASSQGASAGGYTFGSGTRLTVV.